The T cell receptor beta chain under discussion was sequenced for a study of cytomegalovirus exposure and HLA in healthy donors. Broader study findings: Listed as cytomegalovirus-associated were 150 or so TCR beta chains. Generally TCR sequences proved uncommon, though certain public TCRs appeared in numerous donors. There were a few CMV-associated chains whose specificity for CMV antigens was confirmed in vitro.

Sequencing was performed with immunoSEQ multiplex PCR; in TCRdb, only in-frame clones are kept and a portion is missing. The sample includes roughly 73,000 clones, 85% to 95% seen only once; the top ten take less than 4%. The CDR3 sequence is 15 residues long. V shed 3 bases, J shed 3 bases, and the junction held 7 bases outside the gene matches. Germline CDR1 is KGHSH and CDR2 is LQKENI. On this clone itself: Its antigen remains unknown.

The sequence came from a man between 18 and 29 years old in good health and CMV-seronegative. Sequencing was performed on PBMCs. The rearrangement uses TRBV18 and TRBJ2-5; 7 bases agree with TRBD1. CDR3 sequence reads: CASSPTGIGEETQYF. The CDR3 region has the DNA TGTGCCAGCTCACCGACAGGGATAGGGGAAGAGACCCAGTACTTC.